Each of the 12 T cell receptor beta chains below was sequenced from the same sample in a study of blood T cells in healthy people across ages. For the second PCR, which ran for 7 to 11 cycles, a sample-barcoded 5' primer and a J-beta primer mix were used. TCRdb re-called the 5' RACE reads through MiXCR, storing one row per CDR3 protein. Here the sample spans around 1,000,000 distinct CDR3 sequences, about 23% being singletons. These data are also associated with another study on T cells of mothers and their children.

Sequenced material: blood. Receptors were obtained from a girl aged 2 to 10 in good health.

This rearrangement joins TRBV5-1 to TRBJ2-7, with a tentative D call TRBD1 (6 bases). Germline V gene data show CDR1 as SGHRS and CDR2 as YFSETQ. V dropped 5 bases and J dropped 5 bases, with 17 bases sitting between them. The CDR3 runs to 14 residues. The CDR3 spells CASSSPITGNEQYF. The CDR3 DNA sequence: TGCGCCAGCAGTTCACCGATAACAGGGAACGAGCAGTACTTC.

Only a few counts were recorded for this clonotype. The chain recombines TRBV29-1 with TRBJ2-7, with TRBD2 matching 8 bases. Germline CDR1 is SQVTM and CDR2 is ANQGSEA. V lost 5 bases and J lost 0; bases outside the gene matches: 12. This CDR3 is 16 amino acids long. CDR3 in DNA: TGCAGCGTTTTTGATGCTCAAGCGGGAGTCTCCTACGAGCAGTACTTC. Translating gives CSVFDAQAGVSYEQYF.

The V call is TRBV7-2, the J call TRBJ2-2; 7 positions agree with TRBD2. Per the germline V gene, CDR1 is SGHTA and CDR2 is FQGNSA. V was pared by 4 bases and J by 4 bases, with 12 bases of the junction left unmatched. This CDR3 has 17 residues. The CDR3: CASSSLARGRATGELFF. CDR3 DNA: TGTGCCAGCAGCTCCCTCGCAAGAGGGAGGGCCACCGGGGAGCTGTTTTTT.

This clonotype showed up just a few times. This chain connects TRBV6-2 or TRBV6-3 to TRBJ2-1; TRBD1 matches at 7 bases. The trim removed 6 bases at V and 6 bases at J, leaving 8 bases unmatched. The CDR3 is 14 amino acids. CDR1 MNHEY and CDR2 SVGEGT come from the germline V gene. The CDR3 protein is CASRMGTASNEQFF. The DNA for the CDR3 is TGTGCCAGCAGGATGGGGACAGCTAGCAATGAGCAGTTCTTC.

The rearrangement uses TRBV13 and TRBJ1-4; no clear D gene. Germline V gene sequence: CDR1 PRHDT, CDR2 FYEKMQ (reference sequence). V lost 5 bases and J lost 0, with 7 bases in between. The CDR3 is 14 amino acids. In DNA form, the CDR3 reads TGTGCCAGCAGCCCGCTGTCAACTAATGAAAAACTGTTTTTT. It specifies CASSPLSTNEKLFF. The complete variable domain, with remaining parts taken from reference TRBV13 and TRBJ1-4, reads AAGVIQSPRHLIKEKRETATLKCYPIPRHDTVYWYQQGPGQDPQFLISFYEKMQSDKGSIPDRFSAQQFSDYHSELNMSSLELGDSALYFCASSPLSTNEKLFFGSGTQLSVL.

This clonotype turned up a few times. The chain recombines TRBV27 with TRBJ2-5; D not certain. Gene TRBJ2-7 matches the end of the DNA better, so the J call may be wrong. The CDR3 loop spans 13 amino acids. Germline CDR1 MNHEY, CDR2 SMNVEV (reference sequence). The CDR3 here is CASRRAQSYEQYF. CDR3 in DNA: TGTGCCAGCCGCCGGGCACAGTCCTACGAGCAGTACTTC.

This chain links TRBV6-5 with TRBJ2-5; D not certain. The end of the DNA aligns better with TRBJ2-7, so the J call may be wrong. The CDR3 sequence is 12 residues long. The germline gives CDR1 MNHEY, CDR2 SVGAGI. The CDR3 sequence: CASSYSTDEQYF. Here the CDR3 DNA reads TGTGCCAGCAGTTACTCGACGGACGAGCAGTACTTC.

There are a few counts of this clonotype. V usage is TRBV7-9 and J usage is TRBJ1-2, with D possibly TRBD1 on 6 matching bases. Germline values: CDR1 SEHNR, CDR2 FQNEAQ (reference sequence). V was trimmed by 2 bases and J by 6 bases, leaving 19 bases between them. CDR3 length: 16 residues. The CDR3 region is CASSLRVSEGVNGYTF. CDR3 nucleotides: TGTGCCAGCAGCTTACGGGTGTCAGAGGGGGTGAATGGCTACACCTTC.

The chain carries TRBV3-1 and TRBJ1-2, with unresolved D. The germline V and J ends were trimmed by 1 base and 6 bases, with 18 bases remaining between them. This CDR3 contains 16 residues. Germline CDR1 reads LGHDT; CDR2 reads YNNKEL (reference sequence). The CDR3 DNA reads TGTGCCAGCAGCCAAGGAGGTTTCATTATGGTGGATGGCTACACCTTC. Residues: CASSQGGFIMVDGYTF. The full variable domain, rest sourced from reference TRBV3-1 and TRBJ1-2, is DTAVSQTPKYLVTQMGNDKSIKCEQNLGHDTMYWYKQDSKKFLKIMFSYNNKELIINETVPNRFSPKSPDKAHLNLHINSLELGDSAVYFCASSQGGFIMVDGYTFGSGTRLTVV.

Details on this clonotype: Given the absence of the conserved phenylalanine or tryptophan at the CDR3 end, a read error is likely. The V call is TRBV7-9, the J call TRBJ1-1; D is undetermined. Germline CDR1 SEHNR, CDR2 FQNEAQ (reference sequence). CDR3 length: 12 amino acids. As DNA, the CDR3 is TGTGCCGGCAGCGGGGTTAACACTGAAGCTTTCCTT. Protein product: CAGSGVNTEAFL.

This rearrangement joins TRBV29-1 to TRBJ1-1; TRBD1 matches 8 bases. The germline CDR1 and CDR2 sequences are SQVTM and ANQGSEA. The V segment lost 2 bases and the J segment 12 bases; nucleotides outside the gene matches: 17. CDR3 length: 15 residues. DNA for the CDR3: TGCAGCGTTGAAAATCGGGACAGGCCGATGATGAAGCCTTTCTTT. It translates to CSVENRDRPMMKPFF.

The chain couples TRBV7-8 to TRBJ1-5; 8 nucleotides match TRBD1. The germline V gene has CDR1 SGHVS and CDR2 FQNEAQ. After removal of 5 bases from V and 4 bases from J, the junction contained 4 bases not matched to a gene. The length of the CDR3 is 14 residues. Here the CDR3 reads CASSPRTGNQPQHF. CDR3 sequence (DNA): TGTGCCAGCAGCCCTAGGACAGGGAATCAGCCCCAGCATTTT.